This T cell receptor beta chain is drawn from a study of blood T cells in healthy people across ages. Regarding the study as a whole: Age brought a roughly linear fall in TCR beta diversity measured per million T cells. When set beside aged donors, long-lived donors presented more naive CD4+ cells and higher diversity.

In regard to this clonotype: As yet, its antigen is unknown.

Germline CDR1 and CDR2: PRHDT and FYEKMQ (reference sequence). The CDR3 has 17 amino acids. V lost 0 bases, J lost 7 bases, and 7 bases stayed unmatched. Combining a sample-barcoded 5' primer with a J-beta primer mix, a second PCR ran for roughly 6 to 12 cycles. Via MiXCR, TCRdb re-called the 5' RACE reads, giving one row per CDR3 protein. Of 1,800,000 or so distinct CDR3 sequences in the sample, about two fifths were seen once. The chain employs TRBV13 and TRBJ2-6, with 9 positions matching TRBD1. The source is a human donor in good health. The source material was blood. CDR3 bases: TGTGCCAGCAGCTTAGGCTTACAGGGGGCTGACGCCAACGTCCTGACTTTC. It yields the protein CASSLGLQGADANVLTF.